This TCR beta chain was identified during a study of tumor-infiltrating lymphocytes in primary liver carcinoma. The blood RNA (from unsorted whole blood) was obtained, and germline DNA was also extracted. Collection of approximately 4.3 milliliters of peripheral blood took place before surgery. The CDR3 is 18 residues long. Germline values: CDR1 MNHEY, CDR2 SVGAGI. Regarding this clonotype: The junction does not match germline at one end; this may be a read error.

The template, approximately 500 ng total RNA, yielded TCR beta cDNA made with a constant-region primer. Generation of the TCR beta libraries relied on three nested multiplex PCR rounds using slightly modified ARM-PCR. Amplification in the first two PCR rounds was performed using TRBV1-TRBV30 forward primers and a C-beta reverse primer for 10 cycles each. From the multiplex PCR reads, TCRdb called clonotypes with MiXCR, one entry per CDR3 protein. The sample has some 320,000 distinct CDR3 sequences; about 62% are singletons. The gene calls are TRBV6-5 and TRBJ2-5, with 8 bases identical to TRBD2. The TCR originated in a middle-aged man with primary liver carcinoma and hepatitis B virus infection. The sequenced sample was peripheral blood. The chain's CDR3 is CASSPLSTSGGLPETQHF. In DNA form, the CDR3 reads TGTGCCAGCAGCCCCCTTAGTACTAGCGGAGGCCTCCCAGAGACCCAACACTTC.